This T cell receptor beta chain was captured in a study of beta chain features in type 1 diabetes. About the research overall: The study found patients and healthy donors alike in age, gender and cell yields.

What was sequenced were expressed TCRB transcripts, since all of the isolated RNA had been reverse transcribed. TCRdb's copy holds only in-frame clones and misses some; the assay was immunoSEQ multiplex PCR. The data show hundreds of thousands of clones, about 14% seen once. Germline loops: CDR1 SEHNR, CDR2 FQNEAQ (reference sequence). The CDR3 has 15 amino acids. As to this clone: Its matching antigen is unknown.

Whole-study findings and limits: TCRB CDR3s from Type 1 diabetes patients were moderately but significantly shorter in all four CD4+ subsets. No resolution was reached here on whether HLA type influences TCRB rearrangement. It was among patients, rather than healthy donors, that naive, central memory and Treg TCRB repertoires appeared more similar.

The chain has TRBV7-9 and TRBJ2-5; 9 nucleotides agree with TRBD1. The DNA end lines up better with TRBJ2-7; the J call may be wrong. Sequenced input: naive CD4+ T cells from blood. This receptor was taken from a man aged 18 to 35 in good health. The CDR3 nucleotides are TGTGCCAGCAGCCCAAGAGACAGGGGGATCTACGAGCAGTACTTC. Protein product: CASSPRDRGIYEQYF.